One sample yielded the 23 T cell receptor beta chains listed below, sequenced in a study of blood T cells in healthy people across ages. A second about 6 to 11 cycle PCR used barcoded and J-beta primers. Each CDR3 protein gets one entry after TCRdb re-called the 5' RACE reads with MiXCR. The top ten clones hold roughly 3.6% of a sample with 550,000 to 750,000 distinct CDR3 sequences, over 20% of them seen once. The material sequenced was blood. All receptors come from a man in his 70s in good health.

This rearrangement joins TRBV2 to TRBJ2-1; TRBD1 is a possible D gene (5 bases). Trimming removed 6 bases from V and 5 bases from J, with 11 bases in between. The CDR3 totals 13 residues. Germline V gene data show CDR1 as SNHLY and CDR2 as FYNNEI. The CDR3 loop reads CASRGGAHNEQFF. CDR3 DNA sequence: TGTGCCAGCAGGGGTGGGGCCCACAATGAGCAGTTCTTC.

This clonotype was recorded many times. DNA for the CDR3: TGTGCCAGCAGCTTAGATCCCGCAGCTTACAATGAGCAGTTCTTC. Amino acid sequence: CASSLDPAAYNEQFF. The V gene is TRBV11-3, the J gene TRBJ2-1; unclear D gene. V gave up 0 bases and J gave up 4 bases, with 10 bases separating them. There are 15 residues in the CDR3. In germline, CDR1 is SGHNT, CDR2 YENEEA. Filled out from reference TRBV11-3 and TRBJ2-1, the complete variable domain reads EAGVVQSPRYKIIEKKQPVAFWCNPISGHNTLYWYLQNLGQGPELLIRYENEEAVDDSQLPKDRFSAERLKGVDSTLKIQPAELGDSAVYLCASSLDPAAYNEQFFGPGTRLTVL.

The chain links TRBV5-1 to TRBJ2-2; TRBD2 matches at 13 bases. Germline assignment: CDR1 SGHRS and CDR2 YFSETQ. V gave up 7 bases and J gave up 0 bases; unmatched junction bases: 9. This CDR3 contains 18 residues. DNA for the CDR3: TGCGCCAGCCTATCCGGGACTAGCGGGACCGCGAACACCGGGGAGCTGTTTTTT. This codes for CASLSGTSGTANTGELFF.

This clonotype was seen only a few times. CDR3 coding DNA: TGTGCTAGTGGTTTCGGAGCGGGAGAGCTCACAGATACGCAGTATTTT. This codes for CASGFGAGELTDTQYF. The rearrangement uses TRBV12-5 and TRBJ2-3; 8 bases fit TRBD2. V lost 3 bases, J lost 2 bases, and 7 bases stayed unmatched. This CDR3 comprises 16 residues. From germline, CDR1 is LGHNT and CDR2 FRNRAP.

The chain links TRBV20-1 to TRBJ1-5, with 8 bases identical to TRBD1. Germline CDR1 reads DFQATT; CDR2 reads SNEGSKA (reference sequence). The junction had 8 bases not matched to a gene; V was cut back by 3 bases and J by 4 bases. This CDR3 is 15 amino acids long. CDR3 amino acids: CSARQGASKNQPQHF. The CDR3 coding sequence is TGCAGTGCTAGGCAGGGGGCGAGTAAAAATCAGCCCCAGCATTTT.

Notes on this clonotype: Germline and junction disagree at one end, which may indicate a read error. The chain uses TRBV7-2 and TRBJ2-5, with unresolved D. Germline CDR1 reads SGHTA; CDR2 reads FQGNSA. The CDR3 covers 14 residues. The CDR3 bases are TGTGCCAGCAGCTTGGGTAGAAAAAAAGAGATCCAGTACTTC. As protein: CASSLGRKKEIQYF.

This clonotype was detected a few times. This chain joins TRBV29-1 and TRBJ2-7, with D uncertain. This CDR3 spans 12 amino acids. V lost 0 bases and J 4 bases, leaving 7 bases between the germline ends. The germline V gene has CDR1 SQVTM and CDR2 ANQGSEA. DNA of the CDR3: TGCAGCGTTGAAGAACCAGGTTACGAGCAGTACTTC. It translates to CSVEEPGYEQYF.

This clonotype turned up a few times. The chain carries TRBV7-9 and TRBJ2-7; 10 nucleotides match TRBD2. The J segment lost 6 bases and the V segment lost 4 bases, leaving 9 bases of the junction unmatched. The CDR3 has 15 residues. Germline V gives CDR1 SEHNR, CDR2 FQNEAQ (reference sequence). CDR3 DNA: TGTGCCAGCAGCTCAAAGCGGGAGGGCCGTGGCGAGCAGTACTTC. Protein product: CASSSKREGRGEQYF. The entire variable domain, with the rest obtained from reference TRBV7-9 and TRBJ2-7, is as follows: DTGVSQNPRHKITKRGQNVTFRCDPISEHNRLYWYRQTLGQGPEFLTYFQNEAQLEKSRLLSDRFSAERPKGSFSTLEIQRTEQGDSAMYLCASSSKREGRGEQYFGPGTRLTVT.

V gene TRBV5-1 combines with J gene TRBJ2-7, with 9 positions matching TRBD1. V was pared by 0 bases and J by 5 bases, with 9 bases of the junction left unmatched. CDR1 and CDR2 from the germline V gene are SGHRS and YFSETQ. The CDR3 totals 16 residues. CDR3 coding DNA: TGCGCCAGCAGCTTGGTGAGCCCGGACAGGGGCGACGAGCAGTACTTC. This encodes CASSLVSPDRGDEQYF.

In this sample, this clonotype turned up a few times. The chain is built from TRBV19 and TRBJ1-4; possibly TRBD1 for D (6 bases). V lost 3 bases and J 4 bases, leaving 15 bases between the germline ends. CDR1 and CDR2 (germline): LNHDA, SQIVND (reference sequence). This CDR3 has 16 residues. The CDR3: CASSMDSATLNEKLFF. In nucleotides, the CDR3 is TGTGCCAGTAGTATGGACAGTGCTACCCTTAATGAAAAACTGTTTTTT.

The table lists this clonotype with a few counts. The genes are TRBV10-3 and TRBJ2-2; TRBD1 might be the D (5 bases). CDR1 is ENHRY, CDR2 SYGVKD, per germline. The CDR3 has 13 residues. V lost 7 bases to trimming and J lost 1 base, with 7 bases between them. The CDR3 bases are TGTGCCATCAACGGACAGAACACCGGGGAGCTGTTTTTT. Translated, it gives CAINGQNTGELFF.

As concerns this clonotype: The germline gene is not matched at one end of the junction; a read error may be the cause. CDR3 sequence: CASSEGANSYNEQLF. In nucleotides, the CDR3 is TGTGCCAGCAGTGAAGGCGCGAACTCCTACAATGAGCAGCTCTTC. V gene TRBV2 combines with J gene TRBJ2-5, with unresolved D. The germline CDR1 and CDR2 sequences are SNHLY and FYNNEI. CDR3 length equals 15 residues.

This clonotype turned up a few times. The chain has TRBV3-1 and TRBJ2-5; D perhaps matches TRBD2 (5 bases). The J call is uncertain, as TRBJ2-1 better fits the DNA end. The V gene's germline CDR1 is LGHDT and CDR2 YNNKEL (reference sequence). CDR3 length: 13 amino acids. CDR3 in amino acids: CASSQGGSVEQFF. As DNA, the CDR3 is TGTGCCAGCAGCCAAGGTGGGAGCGTTGAGCAGTTCTTC.

This clonotype showed up just a few times. The chain uses TRBV7-8 and TRBJ2-7; 8 bases are a match to TRBD1. CDR1 and CDR2 from the germline V gene are SGHVS and FQNEAQ. J gave up 4 bases and V 5 bases, and 10 bases lay outside the gene matches. The CDR3 sequence is 15 residues long. CDR3 sequence: CASSPGQVTGYEQYF. DNA of the CDR3: TGTGCCAGCAGCCCGGGACAGGTGACGGGGTACGAGCAGTACTTC. Variable domain in full (rest from reference TRBV7-8 and TRBJ2-7): GAGVSQSPRYKVAKRGQDVALRCDPISGHVSLFWYQQALGQGPEFLTYFQNEAQLDKSGLPSDRFFAERPEGSVSTLKIQRTQQEDSAVYLCASSPGQVTGYEQYFGPGTRLTVT.

This clonotype has only a few counts. This sequence joins TRBV4-1 and TRBJ2-1, with TRBD2 identical over 14 bases. Per germline, CDR1 MGHRA and CDR2 YSYEKL. The CDR3 contains 20 residues. After removal of 0 bases from V and 6 bases from J, the junction contained 13 bases not matched to a gene. The CDR3 sequence: CASSQDPGTSGSQRGNEQFF. CDR3 bases: TGCGCCAGCAGCCAAGATCCCGGGACTAGCGGGAGCCAGAGGGGCAATGAGCAGTTCTTC.

This clonotype was counted at least ten times. The chain links TRBV7-6 to TRBJ1-2; 12 bases agree with TRBD1. The V and J ends lost 4 bases and 6 bases, in that order; junction bases with no gene match: 12. There are 17 residues in the CDR3. Germline CDR1 and CDR2: SGHVS and FNYEAQ. The CDR3 DNA follows: TGTGCCAGCAGCTCGTTCTCCGGGACAGGGGGCGTAAATGGCTACACCTTC. Its translation is CASSSFSGTGGVNGYTF. The full variable domain, completed using reference TRBV7-6 and TRBJ1-2, is GAGVSQSPRYKVTKRGQDVALRCDPISGHVSLYWYRQALGQGPEFLTYFNYEAQQDKSGLPNDRFSAERPEGSISTLTIQRTEQRDSAMYRCASSSFSGTGGVNGYTFGSGTRLTVV.

For this clonotype: At one boundary the junction diverges from the germline segment, which might be a read error. The chain couples TRBV27 to TRBJ2-3; no clear D. The CDR3 loop spans 13 amino acids. Germline assignment: CDR1 MNHEY and CDR2 SMNVEV (reference sequence). CDR3 amino acids: CASRRHLTDAQYF. The DNA for the CDR3 is TGTGCCAGCAGAAGACACCTCACAGATGCGCAGTATTTT.

This clonotype appeared a few times. The V call is TRBV6-2 or TRBV6-3, the J call TRBJ2-3; possibly TRBD2 for D (6 bases). Trimming removed 6 bases from V and 0 bases from J, with 13 bases in between. This CDR3 comprises 15 residues. Per the germline V gene, CDR1 is MNHEY and CDR2 is SVGEGT. Here the CDR3 reads CASSRPRGSTDTQYF. CDR3 coding DNA: TGTGCCAGCAGCCGTCCTCGGGGGAGCACAGATACGCAGTATTTT.

In this sample, this clonotype turned up a few times. The chain joins TRBV12-3 or TRBV12-4 to TRBJ1-6; D is possibly TRBD1 (6 bases). This CDR3 is built from 14 residues. Trimming removed 9 bases at V and 0 bases at J, with 9 bases between. The CDR3: CASGGRSYNSPLHF. CDR3 DNA sequence: TGTGCCAGTGGGGGCCGCTCCTATAATTCACCCCTCCACTTT.

CDR3 DNA: TGTGCCAGCAGCATGGCGGGAGGGCCCAATGAGCAGTTCTTC. Translating gives CASSMAGGPNEQFF. The chain uses TRBV9 and TRBJ2-1, with TRBD2 matching 9 bases. Unmatched junction bases numbered 5, after V lost 4 bases and J lost 6 bases. This CDR3 spans 14 amino acids. CDR1 and CDR2 (germline): SGDLS, YYNGEE. Full variable domain (rest looked up from reference TRBV9 and TRBJ2-1): DSGVTQTPKHLITATGQRVTLRCSPRSGDLSVYWYQQSLDQGLQFLIQYYNGEERAKGNILERFSAQQFPDLHSELNLSSLELGDSALYFCASSMAGGPNEQFFGPGTRLTVL.

V gene TRBV5-1 combines with J gene TRBJ2-7, with D tentatively TRBD1 (6 bases). CDR3 length: 15 residues. The ends were cut back, 0 bases at V and 4 bases at J, with 14 bases in the middle. Germline values: CDR1 SGHRS, CDR2 YFSETQ. CDR3 loop: CASSLEPGVLYEQYF. The CDR3 coding sequence is TGCGCCAGCAGCTTGGAGCCAGGGGTTTTGTACGAGCAGTACTTC.

This chain connects TRBV20-1 to TRBJ2-7; TRBD2 aligns across 8 bases. Germline lookup yields CDR1 DFQATT and CDR2 SNEGSKA (reference sequence). The CDR3 covers 14 residues. With 3 bases clipped from V and 1 base from J, the junction kept 5 bases outside the gene matches. For the CDR3, the DNA is TGCAGTGCTAGCCTCCAGCGGGGGTCCTACGAGCAGTACTTC. Amino acid sequence: CSASLQRGSYEQYF.

The genes are TRBV11-2 and TRBJ2-2; D remains ambiguous. Per germline, CDR1 SGHAT and CDR2 FQNNGV. The CDR3 contains 15 residues. V gave up 0 bases and J gave up 6 bases, with 11 bases separating them. Written as DNA, the CDR3 is TGTGCCAGCAGCTTAGATCGCCCGAGTGCCGGGGAGCTGTTTTTT. Its protein is CASSLDRPSAGELFF.